This paragraph reports one T cell receptor beta chain. Its antigen is undetermined. This sample is part of a study of T cell responses to AZD1222 COVID-19 vaccine. Whole-study results and caveats: Donors were chiefly white British, with a greater number of females, and clonal diversity was perhaps underestimated. Mapped onto spike, vaccine-associated CD4 TCRs spanned it and were dominant at 160-218 and 743-854.

The repertoire was sequenced with immunoSEQ multiplex PCR; TCRdb's copy has only in-frame clones and lacks some. Among around 110,000 clones listed, about 89% were seen once. With 5 bases removed from V and 3 bases from J, the gap between germline ends came to 10 bases. Germline CDR1 and CDR2: SNHLY and FYNNEI. The CDR3 extends over 14 amino acids. This receptor was taken from an adult who received the AZD1222 COVID-19 vaccine. The chain employs TRBV2 and TRBJ1-4, with D perhaps TRBD1 (5 bases). Sequencing used peripheral blood, obtained 28 days after the second AZD1222 dose. The CDR3 nucleotides are TGTGCCAGCAGTCCGGGACGGTCTAATGAAAAACTGTTTTTT. Amino acids: CASSPGRSNEKLFF.